Listed here are 6 T cell receptor beta chains from one sample, sequenced in a study of CD8 T cells in ankylosing spondylitis. TCRdb re-called the 5' RACE reads through MiXCR, storing one row per CDR3 protein. The sample contains 200,000 to 300,000 distinct CDR3 sequences, approximately 7.6% of which appear only once. The specimen sequenced was blood, either unsorted or a sorted T cell fraction (not recorded which). Receptor source: a female donor with ankylosing spondylitis or in good health (not recorded which).

Regarding this clonotype: Just one base apart from a much larger clone, this may be a read error. The V and J genes are TRBV9 and TRBJ2-1; TRBD1 matches 7 bases. This CDR3 has 17 amino acids. J was trimmed by 2 bases and V by 3 bases; bases with no gene match: 11. Per germline, CDR1 SGDLS and CDR2 YYNGEE. This CDR3 reads CASSASATGSTYNEQFF. The CDR3 DNA follows: TGTGCCAGCAGCGCATCCGCGACAGGGTCCACCTACAATGAGCAGTTCTTC.

This clonotype was counted at least ten times. V is TRBV5-6 and J is TRBJ1-1; tentatively, D is TRBD1 (5 bases). Germline V CDR1 and CDR2: SGHDT, YYEEEE. The CDR3 is made up of 13 amino acids. V was pared by 2 bases and J by 10 bases, with 15 bases between. The CDR3 DNA follows: TGTGCCAGCAGCTTTAAGCAGGGCGGAATAGCTTTCTTT. It codes for CASSFKQGGIAFF.

The chain links TRBV27 to TRBJ1-5; TRBD1 agrees at 10 bases. CDR1 is MNHEY, CDR2 SMNVEV, per germline (reference sequence). The CDR3 consists of 15 residues. V dropped 6 bases and J dropped 4; count of bases not matched to a gene: 6. CDR3 region: CASRPSGQGNQPQHF. CDR3 coding DNA: TGTGCCAGCAGACCGTCGGGACAGGGGAATCAGCCCCAGCATTTT.

This clonotype was counted ten times or more. The rearrangement joins TRBV7-9 to TRBJ2-3; weak D call: TRBD2 (6 bases). Germline CDR1 and CDR2: SEHNR and FQNEAQ (reference sequence). The CDR3 length is 14 residues. Between the trimmed V and J ends, which lost 5 bases and 5 bases, there was a span of 14 bases. The CDR3 DNA reads TGTGCCAGCAGCCCCGGAGGGACGGGAGATACGCAGTATTTT. It encodes CASSPGGTGDTQYF.

To note about this clonotype: This may be a read error, as it is one base from a much larger clone. The rearrangement uses TRBV29-1 and TRBJ2-7, with TRBD1 identical over 8 bases. CDR1 is SQVTM, CDR2 ANQGSEA, per germline. The CDR3 loop spans 12 amino acids. The CDR3 nucleotides are TGCGGCGTTGGACAGGGCTACGACGAGCAGTACTTC. As protein: CGVGQGYDEQYF.

This clonotype came up many times. DNA for the CDR3: TGTGCCAGCAGCGTAGCTGAGGGCACCTACAATGAGCAGTTCTTC. It specifies CASSVAEGTYNEQFF. The V gene is TRBV9, the J gene TRBJ2-1; TRBD2 is a possible D gene (5 bases). The CDR3 runs to 15 residues. Germline V CDR1 and CDR2: SGDLS, YYNGEE. The V gene lost 0 bases and the J gene lost 2 bases, with 9 bases spanning the gap.